The clone carrying this TCR beta chain was seen only once. What it binds is not known. CDR1 is SQVTM, CDR2 ANQGSEA, per germline. The V and J ends lost 3 bases and 8 bases respectively, with 13 bases between them. The CDR3 sequence is 12 residues long. The donor cohort consisted entirely of Caucasian adults residing in Nashville, Tennessee. Once extracted for a subset, genomic DNA was divided evenly among several immunoSEQ plates. Produced via immunoSEQ multiplex PCR; TCRdb's table is partial and in-frame only. Among 2 million to 2.5 million clones listed, over 90% were seen once. The sample belongs to a study of shared clonotypes between healthy human individuals. Study-level results: Specimens sampled were limited to blood, with tissue repertoires likely differing. Shared clonotypes across all four donors exceeded non-shared ones in generation probability.

This sequence was found in a man between 18 and 35 years old in good health. Some clones in this sample may be carry-over from other donors' samples. The chain carries TRBV29-1 and TRBJ1-2, with D perhaps matching TRBD1 (5 bases). The sequenced sample was naive CD4+ T cells from PBMCs. Subset in this sample: CD45RA+ positively selected. CDR3: CSVDGIGDGYTF. DNA for the CDR3: TGCAGCGTTGATGGGATAGGGGACGGCTACACCTTC. The full variable domain, with the rest looked up from reference TRBV29-1 and TRBJ1-2, is SAVISQKPSRDICQRGTSLTIQCQVDSQVTMMFWYRQQPGQSLTLIATANQGSEATYESGFVIDKFPISRPNLTFSTLTVSNMSPEDSSIYLCSVDGIGDGYTFGSGTRLTVV.